A selection of T cell receptor beta chains follows, all from one sample in a study of T-cell reconstitution after alpha-beta-depleted transplantation in children. One entry per CDR3 protein, called by TCRdb with MiXCR from the PCR reads. Among under 450,000 distinct CDR3 sequences listed, 15% to 20% were seen once. Sequencing was performed on PBMCs, mostly from graft donor cells, taken 360 days after TCRalphabeta/CD19-depleted stem cell transplant. Receptors were obtained from a boy less than two years old who had a stem cell transplant for Wiskott-Aldrich syndrome, so the T cells may come from the graft donor. The conserved cysteine and the conserved F or W are not part of the CDR3 here.

V gene: TRBV20-1; J gene: TRBJ2-1; CDR3 protein: SATPFGRLSYNEQF
V gene: TRBV29-1; J gene: TRBJ2-6; CDR3 protein: SGYHSGQNVLT
V gene: TRBV7-7; J gene: TRBJ2-3; CDR3 protein: ASSSGQATDTQY
V gene: TRBV6-1; J gene: TRBJ2-2; CDR3 protein: ASSRTTDSLTGELF
V gene: TRBV7-8; J gene: TRBJ1-6; CDR3 protein: ASSFRGRGSSPLH
V gene: TRBV3-1; J gene: TRBJ2-5; CDR3 protein: ASSQRLVSRPTQY
V gene: TRBV5-5; J gene: TRBJ2-1; CDR3 protein: ASTAGRGSYNEQF
V gene: TRBV2; J gene: TRBJ2-1; CDR3 protein: ASKDRSYNEQF
V gene: TRBV6-5; J gene: TRBJ2-5; CDR3 protein: ASSYLGTQETQY
V gene: TRBV20-1; J gene: TRBJ2-1; CDR3 protein: SARDSKTILGYNEQF
V gene: TRBV7-8; J gene: TRBJ2-5; CDR3 protein: ASSLSGEETQY
V gene: TRBV11-3; J gene: TRBJ2-2; CDR3 protein: ASSPVTGELF
V gene: TRBV5-1; J gene: TRBJ1-1; CDR3 protein: ASSLGPGQLNTEAF
V gene: TRBV3-1; J gene: TRBJ2-7; CDR3 protein: ASSQGGGGPL
V gene: TRBV4-1; J gene: TRBJ2-4; CDR3 protein: ASSQDQGIRAGTKNIQY
V gene: TRBV12-3/TRBV12-4; J gene: TRBJ2-7; CDR3 protein: ASTKKLGSYEQY
V gene: TRBV4-1; J gene: TRBJ2-6; CDR3 protein: ASSQVFSGPGANVLT